A selection of T cell receptor beta chains follows, all from one sample in a study of blood T cells in healthy people across ages. TCRdb reanalysed the 5' RACE reads using MiXCR and keeps one entry per CDR3 protein. The table has roughly 1.9 million distinct CDR3 sequences, roughly two fifths seen once; the top ten hold roughly 23%. Source material: blood. These receptors came from a human donor in good health. CDR3s include the opening cysteine and the closing phenylalanine or tryptophan. A D gene is named only where the DNA matches it firmly. Some rows mark clone size as missing; the rest say once, few, many or name a class of expanded clone.

J | size | D | V | CDR3 | DNA
TRBJ2-5 | few | NA | TRBV20-1 | CSARPRQNQETQYF | TGCAGTGCTAGGCCCCGGCAGAACCAAGAGACCCAGTACTTC
TRBJ2-6 | NA | NA | TRBV7-3 | CASRYRGGFDGANVLTF | TGTGCCAGCAGGTATAGAGGCGGTTTTGATGGGGCCAACGTCCTGACTTTC
TRBJ2-7 | NA | NA | TRBV4-3 | CASSPQLSGTGATYEQYF | TGCGCCAGCAGCCCTCAGTTGTCGGGTACAGGAGCTACATACGAGCAGTACTTC
TRBJ1-2 | NA | TRBD1 | TRBV11-2 | CASSLDPGQFGYTF | TGTGCCAGCAGCTTAGATCCGGGACAGTTTGGCTACACCTTC
TRBJ1-1 | few | NA | TRBV7-2 | CASSFGGFTEAFF | TGTGCCAGCAGCTTTGGGGGATTTACTGAAGCTTTCTTT
TRBJ2-3 | NA | TRBD2 | TRBV4-3 | CASRQAGSADTQYF | TGCGCCAGCAGGCAAGCGGGGTCGGCAGATACGCAGTATTTT
TRBJ2-7 | few | NA | TRBV20-1 | CSARGAGYEQYF | TGCAGTGCTAGAGGAGCAGGGTACGAGCAGTACTTC
TRBJ1-2 | few | TRBD1 | TRBV28 | CASSLDREAPYGYTF | TGTGCCAGCAGCCTGGACAGGGAGGCACCATATGGCTACACCTTC
TRBJ2-1 | few | TRBD1 | TRBV10-3 | CATKEGDRVDNEQFF | TGTGCCACCAAGGAGGGGGACAGGGTTGACAATGAGCAGTTCTTC
TRBJ2-1 | NA | TRBD2 | TRBV10-2 | CASRWAGERNEQFF | TGCGCCAGCAGATGGGCGGGAGAGAGGAATGAGCAGTTCTTC
TRBJ1-6 | NA | TRBD1 | TRBV6-6 | CASSSAWTGVGNSPLHF | TGTGCCAGCAGTTCGGCTTGGACAGGCGTCGGTAATTCACCCCTCCACTTT
TRBJ2-7 | NA | NA | TRBV6-5 | CASGYSGSTYEQYF | TGTGCCAGCGGTTACTCAGGGTCCACCTACGAGCAGTACTTC
TRBJ1-5 | few | NA | TRBV12-3/TRBV12-4 | CASSLQPDPNQPQHF | TGTGCCAGCAGTTTACAGCCTGACCCCAATCAGCCCCAGCATTTT
TRBJ1-4 | NA | TRBD1 | TRBV6-6 | CASSSVQGEEKLFF | TGTGCCAGCAGTTCTGTCCAGGGGGAGGAAAAACTGTTTTTT
TRBJ2-1 | NA | NA | TRBV6-5 | CASKADNEQFF | TGTGCCAGCAAGGCGGACAATGAGCAGTTCTTC
TRBJ2-7 | NA | TRBD2 | TRBV2 | CASSSLLAGSEQYF | TGTGCCAGCAGCTCCCTACTAGCGGGATCCGAGCAGTACTTC
TRBJ2-7 | NA | TRBD1 | TRBV28 | CASSFLTGVSSYEQYF | TGTGCCAGCAGTTTCCTGACAGGGGTTAGCTCCTACGAGCAGTACTTC
TRBJ2-3 | NA | TRBD2 | TRBV20-1 | CSAHPDSGGTDTQYF | TGCAGTGCCCACCCGGATAGCGGGGGCACAGATACGCAGTATTTT
TRBJ2-7 | NA | NA | TRBV6-6 | CASQGKSSYEQYF | TGTGCCAGCCAAGGAAAAAGCTCCTACGAGCAGTACTTC
TRBJ2-5 | NA | NA | TRBV7-2 | CASSWSRSGETQYF | TGTGCCAGCAGCTGGTCCCGAAGCGGGGAGACCCAGTACTTC
TRBJ2-1 | NA | TRBD1 | TRBV9 | CASSDPGTGGNSVSYNEQFF | TGTGCCAGCAGCGACCCCGGGACAGGGGGCAATTCGGTATCCTACAATGAGCAGTTCTTC
TRBJ2-2 | NA | NA | TRBV7-2 | CASSFGANTGGLFF | TGTGCCAGTAGCTTCGGGGCGAACACCGGGGGGCTGTTTTTT
TRBJ1-1 | NA | NA | TRBV29-1 | CSVRGMNTEAFF | TGCAGCGTCAGGGGTATGAACACTGAAGCTTTCTTT
TRBJ2-4 | NA | TRBD2 | TRBV3-1 | CASSQRSFRGGSSEQYF | TGTGCCAGCAGCCAAAGATCGTTTCGGGGGGGATCTTCTGAGCAGTACTTC
TRBJ2-7 | few | NA | TRBV10-3 | CAISERNPGGDGEQYF | TGTGCCATCAGTGAGAGGAACCCTGGAGGTGATGGGGAGCAGTACTTC
TRBJ2-3 | NA | TRBD2 | TRBV28 | CASSLTAGDTDTQYF | TGTGCCAGCAGCCTCACAGCGGGGGACACAGATACGCAGTATTTT
TRBJ1-1 | NA | TRBD1 | TRBV7-2 | CASSLDRGRRAEAFF | TGTGCCAGCAGCTTAGACAGGGGGCGCAGGGCTGAAGCTTTCTTT
TRBJ1-2 | NA | NA | TRBV27 | CASSSYPGAYGYTF | TGTGCCAGCAGTTCCTATCCGGGGGCCTATGGCTACACCTTC
TRBJ2-4 | NA | TRBD1 | TRBV12-3/TRBV12-4 | CASSLVGTGGEEQYF | TGTGCCAGCAGTTTAGTCGGGACAGGGGGTGAAGAGCAGTACTTC
TRBJ2-7 | NA | NA | TRBV15 | CATSVRQYYEQYF | TGTGCCACCAGCGTCCGACAGTACTACGAGCAGTACTTC
TRBJ2-3 | NA | TRBD2 | TRBV12-3/TRBV12-4 | CASSDPSSGASADTQYF | TGTGCCAGTAGCGACCCCTCTAGCGGGGCTAGCGCAGATACGCAGTATTTT
TRBJ2-3 | NA | NA | TRBV12-3/TRBV12-4 | CASSRTLSSTDTQYF | TGTGCCAGCAGTCGGACACTATCTAGCACAGATACGCAGTATTTT
TRBJ2-1 | NA | TRBD1 | TRBV11-1 | CASSTTIQGNEQFF | TGTGCCAGCAGCACCACCATACAGGGGAATGAGCAGTTCTTC
TRBJ1-5 | NA | NA | TRBV25-1 | CASSENRDGRPQHF | TGTGCCAGCAGTGAAAACCGGGACGGCCGGCCCCAGCATTTT
TRBJ2-7 | NA | TRBD2 | TRBV6-1 | CASSEGAGRQYEQYF | TGTGCCAGCAGTGAAGGAGCGGGAAGGCAGTACGAGCAGTACTTC
TRBJ2-3 | few | NA | TRBV4-1 | CASSQDRGSADTQYF | TGCGCCAGCAGCCAAGACAGGGGATCGGCAGATACGCAGTATTTT
TRBJ1-2 | NA | NA | TRBV29-1 | CSAEMGRGSYGYTF | TGCAGCGCCGAGATGGGTAGGGGGTCCTATGGCTACACCTTC
TRBJ2-5 | NA | TRBD1 | TRBV7-9 | CASSHPRDSQETQYF | TGTGCCAGCAGCCACCCACGGGACAGCCAAGAGACCCAGTACTTC
TRBJ2-3 | NA | NA | TRBV14 | CASSPLFGTTDTQYF | TGTGCCAGCAGCCCCCTCTTCGGGACGACAGATACGCAGTATTTT
TRBJ2-1 | NA | TRBD1 | TRBV10-3 | CAINPTGGDEQFF | TGTGCCATCAACCCGACAGGGGGAGATGAGCAGTTCTTC
TRBJ2-7 | many | NA | TRBV14 | CASSQTGSSVLGEQYF | TGTGCCAGCAGCCAGACGGGGTCTTCTGTTCTTGGTGAGCAGTACTTC
TRBJ2-5 | NA | TRBD1 | TRBV11-3 | CASSLAVRQGREQGTQYF | TGTGCCAGCAGCTTAGCTGTCCGACAGGGGCGGGAACAAGGGACCCAGTACTTC
TRBJ1-2 | few | NA | TRBV6-5 | CASGEGVQGYTF | TGTGCCAGTGGAGAGGGAGTACAAGGCTACACCTTC
TRBJ2-7 | few | NA | TRBV4-3 | CASSQDRYGYSYEQYF | TGCGCCAGCAGCCAAGATCGGTACGGTTATTCCTACGAGCAGTACTTC
TRBJ2-1 | few | NA | TRBV6-1 | CASSVAVSYNEQFF | TGTGCCAGCAGTGTAGCGGTTTCCTACAATGAGCAGTTCTTC
TRBJ2-7 | few | NA | TRBV6-6 | CASSYHIDPYEQYF | TGTGCCAGCAGTTACCACATCGACCCCTACGAGCAGTACTTC
TRBJ2-7 | NA | NA | TRBV7-2 | CASSLYNRVDEQYF | TGTGCCAGCAGCTTATATAACAGGGTGGACGAGCAGTACTTC
TRBJ1-2 | few | NA | TRBV10-3 | CAIRADRALRHGYTF | TGTGCCATCAGGGCGGACAGAGCCCTTAGGCATGGCTACACCTTC
TRBJ1-5 | NA | TRBD1 | TRBV5-6 | CASSGGAGGAWNQPQHF | TGTGCCAGCAGCGGGGGGGCAGGGGGCGCTTGGAATCAGCCCCAGCATTTT
TRBJ1-4 | NA | NA | TRBV18 | CASSLRVATTNEKLFF | TGTGCCAGCTCACTGCGAGTGGCAACCACTAATGAAAAACTGTTTTTT
TRBJ1-6 | NA | TRBD1 | TRBV7-9 | CASLALTGGISPLHF | TGTGCCAGCCTGGCCTTAACAGGGGGAATTTCACCCCTCCACTTT